This TCR beta chain comes out of a study of cytomegalovirus exposure and HLA in healthy donors. Study at large: Of the donors genotyped, 398 in all, about 81% fell in the Caucasian-associated ancestry cluster.

With 60 Vbeta and 13 Jbeta primers, the PCR was carried out. Using immunoSEQ multiplex PCR, the repertoire was profiled, and TCRdb retains in-frame clones only, with some absent. The sample holds around 160,000 clones, 60% to 80% seen once. The TCR was taken from a man aged 50-59 years in good health and CMV-seropositive. Input material: PBMCs.

The CDR3: CASSPRSGSNTGELFF. The CDR3 DNA reads TGTGCCAGCAGCCCGCGGTCGGGTTCAAACACCGGGGAGCTGTTTTTT. This rearrangement joins TRBV11-3 to TRBJ2-2; D ambiguous. V lost 5 bases to trimming and J lost 2 bases, with 15 bases between them. Germline V CDR1 and CDR2: SGHNT, YENEEA. The length of the CDR3 is 16 residues.